The clone carrying this TCR beta chain was detected a few times. Its specificity is not known. This sample is part of a study of early T cells in non-severe SARS-CoV-2 infection. At the level of the study: Sequencing of unsorted whole blood was done on bulk RNA, leaving chains unpaired.

Study-wide findings and caveats: Missing private and CD4 specificities, VDJdb matching favored anti-spike CD8 responses.

J gave up 2 bases and V 2 bases, and 8 bases lay outside the gene matches. The CDR3 consists of 17 residues. Germline V CDR1 and CDR2: SGHTA, FQGNSA. Researchers attached unique molecular identifiers to individual cDNA molecules. TCRdb recomputed calls from the 5' RACE reads with MiXCR, one row per CDR3 protein. Among 53,000 or so distinct CDR3 sequences, 12% were seen once, and the ten largest hold over 2%. The source is an adult who was a healthcare worker with PCR-confirmed SARS-CoV-2 infection or an uninfected control (not recorded which). This chain connects TRBV7-2 to TRBJ2-3; 9 bases fit TRBD2. The source material was whole blood, sampled at baseline. This CDR3 reads CASSLRLAGGNTDTQYF. The DNA of the CDR3 is TGTGCCAGCAGCTTACGCTTGGCGGGAGGGAACACAGATACGCAGTATTTT.